These 29 T cell receptor beta chains share one sample of origin, sequenced in a study of T cells in Graves' hyperthyroidism and ophthalmopathy. Amplified TCR beta CDR3 regions derived from RNA transcripts. In the first-round RT-PCR of the TCR CDR3, the HTBI primer set was used. TCRdb independently ran MiXCR on the multiplex PCR reads; one entry per CDR3 protein. The sample holds approximately 600,000 distinct CDR3 sequences; approximately 13% are singletons and the top ten take 5.5% to 7.5%. Sequencing was done on a sample of blood. The origin of the receptors is a woman in her 30s with Graves' hyperthyroidism that later progressed to Graves' ophthalmopathy.

This clonotype was detected ten times or more. DNA of the CDR3: TGCAGTCCGGGGACTAGCGAACGAAATTCCTACAATGAGCAGTTCTTC. It translates to CSPGTSERNSYNEQFF. The chain has TRBV20-1 and TRBJ2-1; 10 nucleotides match TRBD2. This CDR3 comprises 16 residues. Germline V lookup: CDR1 DFQATT, CDR2 SNEGSKA (reference sequence). Losses at the gene ends were 8 bases for V and 1 base for J; bases not matched to a gene: 11.

This clonotype was detected ten times or more. The chain links TRBV3-1 to TRBJ1-6, with D possibly TRBD1 on 6 matching bases. V was shortened by 4 bases and J by 4 bases, with 11 bases between the two germline ends. This CDR3 is built from 15 residues. Germline CDR1 and CDR2: LGHDT and YNNKEL (reference sequence). The CDR3 DNA sequence: TGTGCCAGCAGCCCCAATAGGGGGTATAATTCACCCCTCCACTTT. Amino acid sequence: CASSPNRGYNSPLHF.

This clonotype was seen many times. The V call is TRBV6-2 or TRBV6-3, the J call TRBJ2-3; possible D gene TRBD2, 6 bases. The CDR3 has 16 residues. CDR1 and CDR2 (germline): MNHEY, SVGEGT. V was trimmed by 0 bases and J by 2 bases, leaving 12 bases between them. The CDR3 sequence: CASSYSVAAPTDTQYF. The CDR3 DNA is TGTGCCAGCAGTTACTCAGTAGCGGCACCCACAGATACGCAGTATTTT.

In its sample, this clonotype was seen a few times. The chain combines TRBV5-1 with TRBJ1-1; maybe TRBD1 (5 bases). The CDR3 spans 14 residues. Germline V gives CDR1 SGHRS, CDR2 YFSETQ. V lost 3 bases, J lost 5 bases, and 14 bases lay in between. The CDR3 spells CASSWGIEVTEAFF. In nucleotides, the CDR3 is TGCGCCAGCAGCTGGGGGATCGAGGTTACTGAAGCTTTCTTT. Full variable domain (outside the CDR3, taken from reference TRBV5-1 and TRBJ1-1): KAGVTQTPRYLIKTRGQQVTLSCSPISGHRSVSWYQQTPGQGLQFLFEYFSETQRNKGNFPGRFSGRQFSNSRSEMNVSTLELGDSALYLCASSWGIEVTEAFFGQGTRLTVV.

This clonotype was seen repeatedly, ten times or more. The V and J genes are TRBV7-9 and TRBJ1-2; 7 bases are a match to TRBD1. This CDR3 has 11 amino acids. The V gene end was trimmed by 4 bases and the J gene end by 8 bases; junction bases not matched to a gene: 1. The germline gives CDR1 SEHNR, CDR2 FQNEAQ (reference sequence). The CDR3 nucleotides read TGTGCCAGCAGCTACAGGGGCGGCTACACCTTC. Translation gives CASSYRGGYTF. The full variable domain, in which reference TRBV7-9 and TRBJ1-2 provide the parts outside the CDR3, is DTGVSQNPRHKITKRGQNVTFRCDPISEHNRLYWYRQTLGQGPEFLTYFQNEAQLEKSRLLSDRFSAERPKGSFSTLEIQRTEQGDSAMYLCASSYRGGYTFGSGTRLTVV.

This clonotype was found many times. The gene calls are TRBV12-3 or TRBV12-4 and TRBJ1-1, with D unresolved. This CDR3 has 15 amino acids. The V end lost 6 bases, the J end lost 3 bases, and 17 bases lay between the germline ends. The CDR3 DNA is TGTGCCAGCAGCCCCTGGAGATCCTGGGACACTGAAGCTTTCTTT. It yields the protein CASSPWRSWDTEAFF.

This clonotype was seen repeatedly, ten times or more. This rearrangement joins TRBV7-2 to TRBJ2-5; D is perhaps TRBD1 (7 bases). This CDR3 spans 14 amino acids. Per germline, CDR1 SGHTA and CDR2 FQGNSA. Trimming shortened V by 5 bases and J by 4 bases, and 14 bases separated the two germline ends. The CDR3 protein is CASSKDRRGETQYF. The CDR3 bases are TGTGCCAGCAGCAAGGACAGGCGGGGAGAGACCCAGTACTTC.

The CDR3 here is CASLDGRSRNSNQPQHF. The CDR3 DNA sequence: TGTGCTAGTCTCGATGGACGGAGTCGGAATAGCAATCAGCCCCAGCATTTT. The chain has TRBV12-5 and TRBJ1-5; no clear D gene. Trimming shortened V by 8 bases and J by 0 bases, and 20 bases separated the two germline ends. The CDR3 extends over 17 amino acids. Germline V CDR1 and CDR2: LGHNT, FRNRAP.

The rearrangement links TRBV6-2 or TRBV6-3 to TRBJ2-1, with D tentatively TRBD1 (5 bases). This CDR3 spans 13 amino acids. Trimming took 6 bases from V and 3 from J, leaving 9 bases between them. In germline, CDR1 is MNHEY, CDR2 SVGEGT. In nucleotides, the CDR3 is TGTGCCAGCAGGCAGGGTGGCTACAATGAGCAGTTCTTC. Encoded protein: CASRQGGYNEQFF.

This clonotype was detected a few times. The chain recombines TRBV7-9 with TRBJ2-5; D unresolved. CDR3 length: 11 amino acids. V lost 6 bases and J 10 bases, leaving 12 bases between the germline ends. Germline loops: CDR1 SEHNR, CDR2 FQNEAQ (reference sequence). CDR3 amino acids: CASSSTPGQYF. DNA for the CDR3: TGTGCCAGCAGTTCTACCCCCGGCCAGTACTTC.

This clonotype was counted a few times. The chain links TRBV24-1 to TRBJ2-2, with TRBD1 matching 10 bases. Germline trimming cut 4 bases from V and 1 base from J; bases unmatched to any gene: 8. The germline CDR1 and CDR2 sequences are KGHDR and SFDVKD. This CDR3 spans 18 amino acids. This chain's CDR3 is CATSDRPGTGVNTGELFF. As DNA, the CDR3 is TGTGCCACCAGTGACCGTCCCGGGACAGGGGTGAACACCGGGGAGCTGTTTTTT.

This clonotype was observed at least ten times. V gene TRBV28 combines with J gene TRBJ1-1; no reliable D call. The germline CDR1 and CDR2 sequences are MDHEN and SYDVKM. This CDR3 region has 13 residues. The ends were cut back, 3 bases at V and 9 bases at J, with 14 bases in the middle. The CDR3 DNA reads as TGTGCCAGCAGTTTGGGGTGGGCAGTTAAAGCTTTCTTT. Its protein product is CASSLGWAVKAFF.

Comments on this clonotype: A much larger clone differs by one base, so this may be a read error. The genes are TRBV4-2 and TRBJ2-2, with 8 bases aligning to TRBD2. This CDR3 has 16 amino acids. Germline assignment: CDR1 LGHNA and CDR2 YNFKEQ. CDR3 region: CAGSPGGQGNTGELFF. In nucleotides, the CDR3 is TGTGCCGGCAGCCCGGGGGGGCAGGGGAACACCGGGGAGCTGTTTTTT.

This clonotype was counted many times. This chain uses TRBV19 with TRBJ2-3, with unresolved D. V was pared by 4 bases and J by 6 bases, with 14 bases between. In germline, CDR1 is LNHDA, CDR2 SQIVND (reference sequence). CDR3 length: 14 residues. This chain's CDR3 is CASSTNGPGDTQYF. The CDR3 DNA sequence: TGTGCCAGTAGTACTAACGGGCCCGGGGATACGCAGTATTTT.

This clonotype was seen ten or more times. This rearrangement joins TRBV7-9 to TRBJ2-1; D call uncertain. Looked up from germline, CDR1 is SEHNR and CDR2 is FQNEAQ (reference sequence). V was trimmed by 1 base and J by 7 bases, leaving 14 bases between them. This CDR3 comprises 15 residues. The DNA of the CDR3 is TGTGCCAGCAGCTTAGTTCCCCCTGACAAGAATGAGCAGTTCTTC. It encodes CASSLVPPDKNEQFF.

This clonotype was seen repeatedly, ten times or more. The chain links TRBV28 to TRBJ2-5; D may be TRBD2 (6 bases). CDR1 and CDR2 (germline): MDHEN, SYDVKM. The CDR3 loop spans 16 amino acids. The V end was cut by 1 base, the J end by 2 bases, with 14 bases between. The CDR3 sequence: CASSLSRSSGQETQYF. The CDR3, as DNA: TGTGCCAGCAGTTTATCCCGAAGTAGCGGACAAGAGACCCAGTACTTC.

This clonotype occurred many times. The CDR3 sequence is CASSWGGTGLNSPLHF. DNA of the CDR3: TGTGCCAGCAGCTGGGGGGGGACAGGGCTTAATTCACCCCTCCACTTT. The V call is TRBV11-2, the J call TRBJ1-6; 9 bases line up with TRBD1. Trimming removed 4 bases from V and 6 bases from J; junction bases left unmatched: 7. The CDR3 runs to 16 residues. Looked up from germline, CDR1 is SGHAT and CDR2 is FQNNGV.

The CDR3 sequence is CASRAEKLFF. In DNA, the CDR3 is TGTGCCAGTAGAGCCGAAAAACTGTTTTTT. The rearrangement links TRBV19 to TRBJ1-4; D is unresolved. Germline assignment: CDR1 LNHDA and CDR2 SQIVND (reference sequence). V was clipped by 6 bases and J by 8 bases, with 4 bases between them. This CDR3 spans 10 amino acids. Supplemented by reference TRBV19 and TRBJ1-4, the full variable domain reads DGGITQSPKYLFRKEGQNVTLSCEQNLNHDAMYWYRQDPGQGLRLIYYSQIVNDFQKGDIAEGYSVSREKKESFPLTVTSAQKNPTAFYLCASRAEKLFFGSGTQLSVL.

This clonotype was seen repeatedly, ten times or more. This chain joins TRBV27 and TRBJ2-2, with D possibly being TRBD1 (5 bases). The CDR3 runs 14 residues. Germline V gives CDR1 MNHEY, CDR2 SMNVEV (reference sequence). V lost 6 bases, J lost 7 bases, and 15 bases lay in between. The CDR3 spells CASSLRTFGGELFF. The CDR3 nucleotides read TGTGCCAGCAGCCTCAGGACATTTGGCGGGGAGCTGTTTTTT.

This chain joins TRBV28 and TRBJ2-7; 9 bases map to TRBD2. V trimming: 2 bases; J trimming: 4 bases; junction bases outside the gene matches: 9. The CDR3 spans 16 residues. CDR1 MDHEN and CDR2 SYDVKM come from the germline V gene. In nucleotides, the CDR3 is TGTGCCAGCAGTTTACCCGGGACTAGCCTTTTTTACGAGCAGTACTTC. It is translated as CASSLPGTSLFYEQYF.

In its sample, this clonotype was seen many times. The chain has TRBV5-1 and TRBJ2-1; D is perhaps TRBD2 (6 bases). The CDR3 loop spans 15 amino acids. Germline values: CDR1 SGHRS, CDR2 YFSETQ. V shed 0 bases and J shed 4 bases, with 11 bases lying between them. The CDR3 reads CASSLGGDTYNEQFF. The CDR3 DNA follows: TGCGCCAGCAGCTTGGGGGGGGATACTTACAATGAGCAGTTCTTC.

This clonotype was seen ten or more times. The V gene is TRBV24-1, the J gene TRBJ1-5; D gene ambiguous. Germline V CDR1 and CDR2: KGHDR, SFDVKD. V dropped 4 bases and J dropped 0 bases, with 12 bases sitting between them. The CDR3 is 16 residues long. The CDR3 sequence: CATSDPAGNSNQPQHF. CDR3 nucleotide sequence: TGTGCCACCAGTGACCCGGCCGGGAATAGCAATCAGCCCCAGCATTTT.

This clonotype turned up a few times. The rearrangement uses TRBV10-3 and TRBJ1-3; 7 bases are a match to TRBD1. CDR3 length: 16 residues. CDR1 is ENHRY and CDR2 is SYGVKD in the germline V gene. Trimming removed 0 bases from V and 0 bases from J; junction bases left unmatched: 2. CDR3 amino acids: CAISESGTASGNTIYF. As DNA, the CDR3 is TGTGCCATCAGTGAGTCTGGGACAGCCTCTGGAAACACCATATATTTT.

This clonotype was counted many times. The chain combines TRBV20-1 with TRBJ2-1, with a tentative D call TRBD1 (5 bases). The CDR3 length is 14 residues. Trimming stripped 7 bases from V and 3 bases from J, with 16 bases between. Looked up from germline, CDR1 is DFQATT and CDR2 is SNEGSKA (reference sequence). The CDR3 coding sequence is TGCAGTGTGTACAGGTCCTCCTTCTACAATGAGCAGTTCTTC. Translated: CSVYRSSFYNEQFF.

This clonotype was seen repeatedly, ten times or more. The genes are TRBV5-1 and TRBJ2-2; D possibly uses TRBD1 or TRBD2 (5 bases each). V lost 1 base, J lost 6 bases, and 7 bases lay in between. The length of the CDR3 is 13 residues. Germline CDR1 and CDR2: SGHRS and YFSETQ. CDR3 in amino acids: CASSLLGAGELFF. The CDR3 nucleotides are TGCGCCAGCAGCTTGCTGGGGGCCGGGGAGCTGTTTTTT.

This clonotype appeared many times. This chain connects TRBV29-1 to TRBJ1-2; D is undetermined. CDR1 SQVTM and CDR2 ANQGSEA come from the germline V gene. The CDR3 has 13 residues. Trimming removed 2 bases at V and 4 bases at J, with 11 bases between. The chain's CDR3 is CSVESPSPYGYTF. As DNA, the CDR3 is TGCAGCGTTGAAAGTCCCTCTCCCTATGGCTACACCTTC.

This clonotype was seen many times. This rearrangement joins TRBV27 to TRBJ2-5; 13 bases map to TRBD2. The trim removed 7 bases at V and 4 bases at J, leaving 9 bases unmatched. CDR3 length: 16 residues. CDR1 is MNHEY and CDR2 is SMNVEV in the germline V gene (reference sequence). CDR3 coding DNA: TGTGCCAGCACCACACTAGCGGGAGGGCTAGGAGAGACCCAGTACTTC. Its translation is CASTTLAGGLGETQYF.

This clonotype showed up many times. The V and J genes are TRBV9 and TRBJ2-7, with 9 bases identical to TRBD2. The CDR3 sequence is 15 residues long. The germline gives CDR1 SGDLS, CDR2 YYNGEE. V shed 0 bases, J shed 3 bases, and the junction held 4 bases outside the gene matches. The CDR3 DNA reads as TGTGCCAGCAGCGTAGTAGCGGGAGATGGCTACGAGCAGTACTTC. Translating it yields CASSVVAGDGYEQYF.

This clonotype was observed many times. The chain employs TRBV4-2 and TRBJ1-1; 9 bases line up with TRBD1. The V gene's germline CDR1 is LGHNA and CDR2 YNFKEQ. The V gene end was trimmed by 4 bases and the J gene end by 7 bases; junction bases not matched to a gene: 7. This CDR3 comprises 14 residues. The CDR3 region is CASSRMDRGDEAFF. The CDR3 DNA follows: TGTGCCAGCAGCCGAATGGACAGGGGAGATGAAGCTTTCTTT.